What follows is one TCR beta chain and its context. This sample stems from a study of shared clonotypes between healthy human individuals. Splitting the CD4+ cells yielded a CD45RA+ naive subset and a CD45RA-negative memory subset. Deep-level running was used for the assay. TCRdb's table, derived via immunoSEQ multiplex PCR, lists solely in-frame clones and lacks some. This sample carries over a million clones, less than 99% of them seen once, and the ten largest clones take 0.3% to 0.45%. The CDR3 totals 17 residues. The germline V gene encodes CDR1 MNHEY and CDR2 SMNVEV (reference sequence). Between the trimmed V and J ends, which lost 0 bases and 4 bases, there was a span of 15 bases.

This clonotype was sampled from a man under 40 in good health. The V call is TRBV27, the J call TRBJ2-2; D may be TRBD2 (6 bases). Input material: naive CD4+ T cells sorted from blood. Sample subset: CD45RA+ positively selected. The CDR3 loop is CASSLSASRTTTGELFF. DNA of the CDR3: TGTGCCAGCAGTTTATCGGCCTCCCGGACTACCACCGGGGAGCTGTTTTTT.